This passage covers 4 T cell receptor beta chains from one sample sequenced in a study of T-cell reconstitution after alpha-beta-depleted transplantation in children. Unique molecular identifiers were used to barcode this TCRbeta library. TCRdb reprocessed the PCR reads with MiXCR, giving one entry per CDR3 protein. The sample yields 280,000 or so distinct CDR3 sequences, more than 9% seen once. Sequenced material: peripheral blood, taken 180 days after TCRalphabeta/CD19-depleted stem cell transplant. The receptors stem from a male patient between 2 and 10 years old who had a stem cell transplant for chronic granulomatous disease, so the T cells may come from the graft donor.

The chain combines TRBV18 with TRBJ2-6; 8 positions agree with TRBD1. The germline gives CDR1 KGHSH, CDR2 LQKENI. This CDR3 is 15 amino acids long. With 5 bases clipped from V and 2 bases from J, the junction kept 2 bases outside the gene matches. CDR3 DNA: TGTGCCAGCTCAGAGACAGGGGCTGGGGCCAACGTCCTGACTTTC. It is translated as CASSETGAGANVLTF.

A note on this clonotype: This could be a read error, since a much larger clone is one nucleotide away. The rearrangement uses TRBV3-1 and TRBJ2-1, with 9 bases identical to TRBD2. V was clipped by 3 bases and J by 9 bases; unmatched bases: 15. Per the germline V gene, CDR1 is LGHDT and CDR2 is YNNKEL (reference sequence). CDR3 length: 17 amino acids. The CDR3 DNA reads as TGTGCCAGCAGCCATCGACTAGCGGAAGAATTCTGGTTTGAGCAGTTCTTC. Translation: CASSHRLAEEFWFEQFF.

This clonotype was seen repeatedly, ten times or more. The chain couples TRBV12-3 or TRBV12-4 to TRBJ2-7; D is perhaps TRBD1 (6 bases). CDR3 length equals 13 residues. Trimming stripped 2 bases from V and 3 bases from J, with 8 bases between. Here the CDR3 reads CASSLFRGYEQYF. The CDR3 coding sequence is TGTGCCAGCAGTTTATTCAGGGGCTACGAGCAGTACTTC.

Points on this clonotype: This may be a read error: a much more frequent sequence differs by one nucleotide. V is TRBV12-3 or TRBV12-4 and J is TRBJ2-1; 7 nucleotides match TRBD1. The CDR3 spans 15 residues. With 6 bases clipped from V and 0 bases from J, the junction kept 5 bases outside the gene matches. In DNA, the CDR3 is TGTGCCAGCAGGCACAACAGGGGCTCCTACAATGAGCAGTTCTTC. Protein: CASRHNRGSYNEQFF.